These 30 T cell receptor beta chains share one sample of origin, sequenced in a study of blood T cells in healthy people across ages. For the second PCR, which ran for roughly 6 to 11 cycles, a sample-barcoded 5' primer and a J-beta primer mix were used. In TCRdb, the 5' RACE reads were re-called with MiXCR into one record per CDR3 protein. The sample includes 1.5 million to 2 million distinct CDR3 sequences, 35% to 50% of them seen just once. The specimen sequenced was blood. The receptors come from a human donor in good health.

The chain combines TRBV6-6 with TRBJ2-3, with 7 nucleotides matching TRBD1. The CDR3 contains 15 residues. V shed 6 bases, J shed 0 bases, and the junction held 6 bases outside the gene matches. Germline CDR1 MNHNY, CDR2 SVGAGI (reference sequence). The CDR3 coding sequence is TGTGCCAGCAGAACAGGGGTGGGGAGCACAGATACGCAGTATTTT. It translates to CASRTGVGSTDTQYF.

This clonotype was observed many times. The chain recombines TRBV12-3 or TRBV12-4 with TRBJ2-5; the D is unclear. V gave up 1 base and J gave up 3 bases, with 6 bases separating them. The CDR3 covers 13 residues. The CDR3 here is CASSLGVEETQYF. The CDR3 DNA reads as TGTGCCAGCAGTTTAGGCGTAGAAGAGACCCAGTACTTC.

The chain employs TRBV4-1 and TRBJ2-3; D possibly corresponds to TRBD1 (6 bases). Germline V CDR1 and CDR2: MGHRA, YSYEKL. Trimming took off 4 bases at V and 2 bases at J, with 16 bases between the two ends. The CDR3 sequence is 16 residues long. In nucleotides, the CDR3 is TGCGCCAGCAGCCCCCGAACGAGGGACAACACAGATACGCAGTATTTT. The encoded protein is CASSPRTRDNTDTQYF.

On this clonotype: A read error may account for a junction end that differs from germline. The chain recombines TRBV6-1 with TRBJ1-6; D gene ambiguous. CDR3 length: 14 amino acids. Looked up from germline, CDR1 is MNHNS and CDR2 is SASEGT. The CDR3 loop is CASSEAGISSPLHF. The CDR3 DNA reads TGTGCCAGCAGCGAAGCAGGCATCAGCTCACCCCTCCACTTT.

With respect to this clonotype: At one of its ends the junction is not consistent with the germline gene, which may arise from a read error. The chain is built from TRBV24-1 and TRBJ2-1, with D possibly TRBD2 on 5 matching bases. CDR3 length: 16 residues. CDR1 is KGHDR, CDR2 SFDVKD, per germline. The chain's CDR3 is CATSDLDAEDYNEQFF. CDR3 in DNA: TGTGCCACCAGCGATTTGGATGCGGAGGATTACAATGAGCAGTTCTTC.

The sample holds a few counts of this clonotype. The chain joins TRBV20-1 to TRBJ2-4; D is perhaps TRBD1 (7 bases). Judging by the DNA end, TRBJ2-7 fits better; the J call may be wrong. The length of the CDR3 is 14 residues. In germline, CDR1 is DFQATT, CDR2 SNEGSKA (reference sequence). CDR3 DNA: TGCAGTGCTAGAGATCGGAGGGGACAGTACGAGCAGTACTTC. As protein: CSARDRRGQYEQYF.

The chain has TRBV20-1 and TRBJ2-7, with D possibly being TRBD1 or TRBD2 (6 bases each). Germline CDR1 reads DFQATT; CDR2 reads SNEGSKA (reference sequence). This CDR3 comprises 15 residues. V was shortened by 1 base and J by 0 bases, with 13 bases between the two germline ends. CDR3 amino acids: CSARGGAGASYEQYF. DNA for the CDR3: TGCAGTGCTAGAGGGGGGGCAGGGGCCTCCTACGAGCAGTACTTC.

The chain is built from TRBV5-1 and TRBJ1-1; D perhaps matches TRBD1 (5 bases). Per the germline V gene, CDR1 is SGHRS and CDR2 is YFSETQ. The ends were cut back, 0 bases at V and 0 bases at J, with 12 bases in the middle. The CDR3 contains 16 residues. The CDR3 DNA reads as TGCGCCAGCAGCTTGGCTGGGGCAGGACTGAACACTGAAGCTTTCTTT. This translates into CASSLAGAGLNTEAFF.

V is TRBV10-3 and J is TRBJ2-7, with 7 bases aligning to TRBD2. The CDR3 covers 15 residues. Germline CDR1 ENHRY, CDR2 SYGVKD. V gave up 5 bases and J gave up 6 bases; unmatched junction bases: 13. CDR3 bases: TGTGCCATCAGTTCGAGCGGGGTTCTCTCCGGCGAGCAGTACTTC. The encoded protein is CAISSSGVLSGEQYF.

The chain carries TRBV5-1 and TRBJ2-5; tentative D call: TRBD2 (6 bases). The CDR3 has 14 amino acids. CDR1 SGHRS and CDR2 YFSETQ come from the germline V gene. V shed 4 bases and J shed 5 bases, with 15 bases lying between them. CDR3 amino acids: CASSPSQGGETQYF. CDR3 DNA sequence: TGCGCCAGCAGCCCCTCCCAGGGAGGCGAGACCCAGTACTTC.

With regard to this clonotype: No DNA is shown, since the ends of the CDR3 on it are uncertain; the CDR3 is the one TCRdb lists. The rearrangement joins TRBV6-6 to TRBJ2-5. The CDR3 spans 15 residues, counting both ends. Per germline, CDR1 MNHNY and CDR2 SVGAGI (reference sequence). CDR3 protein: CASSYTPLGTETQYF.

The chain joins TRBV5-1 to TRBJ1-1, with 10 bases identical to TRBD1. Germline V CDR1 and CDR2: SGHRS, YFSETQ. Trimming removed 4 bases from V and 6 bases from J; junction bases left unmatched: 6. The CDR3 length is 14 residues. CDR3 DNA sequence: TGCGCCAGCAGCCAGGGACAGGGGAGCGCTGAAGCTTTCTTT. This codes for CASSQGQGSAEAFF.

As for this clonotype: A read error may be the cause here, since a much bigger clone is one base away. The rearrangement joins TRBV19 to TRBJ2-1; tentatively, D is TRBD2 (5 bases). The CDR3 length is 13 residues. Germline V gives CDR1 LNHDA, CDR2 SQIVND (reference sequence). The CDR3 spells CASSIPVFGEQVF. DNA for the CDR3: TGTGCCAGTAGTATACCTGTATTCGGGGAGCAGGTCTTC.

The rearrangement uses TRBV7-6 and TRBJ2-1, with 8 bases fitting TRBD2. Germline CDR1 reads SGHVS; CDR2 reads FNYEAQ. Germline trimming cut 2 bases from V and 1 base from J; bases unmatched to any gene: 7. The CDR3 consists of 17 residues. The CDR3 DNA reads TGTGCCAGCAGCTTACGGGGGGGGGCATTTTCCTACAATGAGCAGTTCTTC. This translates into CASSLRGGAFSYNEQFF.

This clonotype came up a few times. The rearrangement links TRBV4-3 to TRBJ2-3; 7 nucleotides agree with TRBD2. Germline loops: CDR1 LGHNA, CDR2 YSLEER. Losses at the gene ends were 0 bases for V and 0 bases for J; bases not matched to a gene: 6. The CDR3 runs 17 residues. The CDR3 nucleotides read TGCGCCAGCAGCCAAGACACGGGGGGAACTAGCACAGATACGCAGTATTTT. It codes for CASSQDTGGTSTDTQYF.

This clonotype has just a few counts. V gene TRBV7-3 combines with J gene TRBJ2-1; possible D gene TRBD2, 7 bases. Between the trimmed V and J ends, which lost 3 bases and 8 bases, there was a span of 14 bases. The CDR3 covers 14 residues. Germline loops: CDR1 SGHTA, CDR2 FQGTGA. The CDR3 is CASSFGGAPYEQFF. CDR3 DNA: TGTGCCAGCAGCTTTGGGGGGGCACCATATGAGCAGTTCTTC.

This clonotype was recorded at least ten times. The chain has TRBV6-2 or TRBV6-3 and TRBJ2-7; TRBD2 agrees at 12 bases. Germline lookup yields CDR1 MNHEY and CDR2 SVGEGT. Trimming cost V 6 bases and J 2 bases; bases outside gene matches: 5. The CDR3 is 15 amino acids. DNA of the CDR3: TGTGCCAGCAGACCTGGACTAGCGGGGACCTACGAGCAGTACTTC. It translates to CASRPGLAGTYEQYF.

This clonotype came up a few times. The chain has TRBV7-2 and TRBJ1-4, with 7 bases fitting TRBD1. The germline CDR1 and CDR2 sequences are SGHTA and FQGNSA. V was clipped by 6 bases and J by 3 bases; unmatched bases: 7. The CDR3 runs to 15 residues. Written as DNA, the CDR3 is TGTGCCAGCAGTCCCCAGACAGGGTCTAATGAAAAACTGTTTTTT. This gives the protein CASSPQTGSNEKLFF.

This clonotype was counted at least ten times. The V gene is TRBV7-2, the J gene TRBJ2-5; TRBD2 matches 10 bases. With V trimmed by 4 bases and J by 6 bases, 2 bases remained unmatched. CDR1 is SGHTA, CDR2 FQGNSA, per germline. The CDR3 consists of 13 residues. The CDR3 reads CASSWTSGQTQYF. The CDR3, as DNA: TGTGCCAGCAGCTGGACTAGCGGACAGACCCAGTACTTC.

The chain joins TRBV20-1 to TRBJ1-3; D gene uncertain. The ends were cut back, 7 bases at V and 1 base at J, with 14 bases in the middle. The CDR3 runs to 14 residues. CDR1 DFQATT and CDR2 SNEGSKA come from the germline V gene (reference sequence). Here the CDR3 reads CSGAGPGSGNTIYF. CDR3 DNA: TGCAGTGGGGCAGGCCCGGGGTCTGGAAACACCATATATTTT.

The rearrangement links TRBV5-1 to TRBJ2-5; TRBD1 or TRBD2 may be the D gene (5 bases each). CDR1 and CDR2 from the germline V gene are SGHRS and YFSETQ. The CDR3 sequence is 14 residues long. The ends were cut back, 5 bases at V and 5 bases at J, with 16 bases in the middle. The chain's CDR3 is CASRLGPGEETQYF. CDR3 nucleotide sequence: TGCGCCAGCAGACTGGGACCCGGGGAGGAGACCCAGTACTTC.

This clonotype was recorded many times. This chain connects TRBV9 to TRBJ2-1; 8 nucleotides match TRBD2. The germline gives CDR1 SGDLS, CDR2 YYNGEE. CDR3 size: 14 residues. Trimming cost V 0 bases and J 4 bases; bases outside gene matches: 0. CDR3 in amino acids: CASSVASGYNEQFF. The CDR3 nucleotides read TGTGCCAGCAGCGTAGCTAGCGGGTACAATGAGCAGTTCTTC.

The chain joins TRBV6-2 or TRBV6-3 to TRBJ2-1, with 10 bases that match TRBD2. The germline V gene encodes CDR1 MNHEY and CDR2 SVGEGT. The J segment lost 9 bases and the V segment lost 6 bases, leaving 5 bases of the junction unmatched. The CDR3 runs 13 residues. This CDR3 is CASSKRGGFEQFF. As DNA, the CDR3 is TGTGCCAGCAGCAAGCGGGGGGGCTTTGAGCAGTTCTTC.

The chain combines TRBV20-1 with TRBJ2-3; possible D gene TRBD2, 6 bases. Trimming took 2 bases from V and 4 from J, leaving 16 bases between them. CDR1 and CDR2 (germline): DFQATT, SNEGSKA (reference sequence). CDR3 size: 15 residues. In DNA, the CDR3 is TGCAGTGCTAGACGTGGAGGGAGGACCCCAGATACGCAGTATTTT. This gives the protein CSARRGGRTPDTQYF.

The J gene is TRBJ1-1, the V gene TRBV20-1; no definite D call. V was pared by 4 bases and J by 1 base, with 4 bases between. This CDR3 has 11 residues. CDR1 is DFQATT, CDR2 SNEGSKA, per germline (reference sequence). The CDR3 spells CSAKKNTEAFF. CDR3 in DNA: TGCAGTGCTAAAAAGAACACTGAAGCTTTCTTT.

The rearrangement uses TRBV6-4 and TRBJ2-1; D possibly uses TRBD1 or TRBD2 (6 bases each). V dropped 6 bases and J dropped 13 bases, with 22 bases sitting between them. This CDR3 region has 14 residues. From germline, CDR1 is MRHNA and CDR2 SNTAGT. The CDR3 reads CASSTSRGAGSQFF. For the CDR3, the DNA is TGTGCCAGCAGCACCTCAAGGGGGGCCGGTTCCCAGTTCTTC.

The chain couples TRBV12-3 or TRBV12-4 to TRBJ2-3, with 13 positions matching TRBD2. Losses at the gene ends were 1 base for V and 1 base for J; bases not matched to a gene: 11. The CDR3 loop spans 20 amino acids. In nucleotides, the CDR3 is TGTGCCAGCAGTTTAGGGACTAGCGGGGGTCAAGATAATGGCACAGATACGCAGTATTTT. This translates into CASSLGTSGGQDNGTDTQYF.

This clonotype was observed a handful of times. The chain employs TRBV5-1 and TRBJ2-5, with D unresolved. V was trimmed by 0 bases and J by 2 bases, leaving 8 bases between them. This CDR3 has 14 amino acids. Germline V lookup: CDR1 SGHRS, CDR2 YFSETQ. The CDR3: CASSLALIQETQYF. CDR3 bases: TGCGCCAGCAGCTTGGCCTTGATTCAAGAGACCCAGTACTTC.

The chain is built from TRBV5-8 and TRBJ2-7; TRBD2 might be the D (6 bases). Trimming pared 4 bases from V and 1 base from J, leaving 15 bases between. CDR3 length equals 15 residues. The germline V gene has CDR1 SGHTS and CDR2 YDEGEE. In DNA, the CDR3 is TGTGCCAGCAGCCCGGCGATTAGCGGATCCTACGAGCAGTACTTC. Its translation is CASSPAISGSYEQYF.

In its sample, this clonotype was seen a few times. The CDR3 DNA reads TGTGCCAGCTCACCAAGGGGGGGCTCGGACACTGAAGCTTTCTTT. Protein sequence: CASSPRGGSDTEAFF. This chain connects TRBV18 to TRBJ1-1; tentatively, D is TRBD1 (6 bases). Germline lookup yields CDR1 KGHSH and CDR2 LQKENI. Trimming took 2 bases from V and 3 from J, leaving 13 bases between them. The length of the CDR3 is 15 residues.